This T cell receptor (beta chain) was captured by sequencing in a study of T cell clonotyping in hematopoietic cell transplantation. Trimming stripped 3 bases from V and 1 base from J, with 9 bases between. Germline CDR1 and CDR2: SGHAT and FQNNGV. CDR3 length equals 14 residues. Clones were sequenced by immunoSEQ multiplex PCR, and TCRdb holds only the in-frame ones, with some missing. The table records over 10,000 clones, about 91% of them present only once. Remarks on this clone: The antigen remains unidentified.

General observations from the study: Higher Inverse Simpson Index values in graft donor and pretransplant recipient predicted broader posttransplant TCR diversity. After transplant, recipient diversity fell while pathologically expanded clonotypes grew through day 180. Few recipient clonotypes overlapped donors; over 95% were de novo at given depth. No sorting was done, leaving CD4 and CD8 contributions mixed.

The source of this sequence is a human donor who either received an allogeneic hematopoietic cell transplant for a myeloid malignancy or was a related donor (not recorded which). Some clones in this sample may be carry-over from other donors' samples. Sequenced sample: peripheral blood mononuclear cells. This chain joins TRBV11-2 and TRBJ2-5; D may be TRBD2 (5 bases). The CDR3 region has the DNA TGTGCCAGCAGCTTCGGCGCGGGCCAAGAGACCCAGTACTTC. Its translation is CASSFGAGQETQYF.